This is a list of T cell receptor beta chains from one sample in a study of T cells in Graves' hyperthyroidism and ophthalmopathy. MiXCR was run by TCRdb on the multiplex PCR reads, yielding one entry per CDR3 protein. This repertoire shows about 640,000 distinct CDR3 sequences, more than 14% found once; its top ten account for 9.5% to 15%. Sequencing input: blood. All receptors come from a woman in her fifties or sixties with Graves' ophthalmopathy. The CDR3 runs from the conserved cysteine through the conserved F or W. D genes are given only for firm matches. Expanded clones get a size class; other rows say once, few or many, or leave the size out.

-	TRBV11-3	TRBJ1-1	many	CASSATSYTEAFF	TGTGCCAGCAGCGCCACATCATACACTGAAGCTTTCTTT
TRBD1	TRBV5-1	TRBJ2-7	many	CASSLFDRVTYEQYF	TGCGCCAGCAGCTTGTTCGACAGGGTAACCTACGAGCAGTACTTC
-	TRBV12-3/TRBV12-4	TRBJ1-5	many	CASSLGLVGQPQHF	TGTGCCAGCAGTTTAGGATTGGTGGGCCAGCCCCAGCATTTT
-	TRBV7-2	TRBJ2-3	many	CASSLRKATDTQYF	TGTGCCAGCAGTCTTAGGAAGGCTACAGATACGCAGTATTTT
-	TRBV30	TRBJ1-1	many	CAWSPGASTYTEAFF	TGTGCCTGGAGTCCGGGGGCGTCTACGTACACTGAAGCTTTCTTT
-	TRBV6-1	TRBJ2-3	few	CASSGLGRDTSTDTQYF	TGTGCCAGCAGTGGCCTGGGAAGGGACACAAGCACAGATACGCAGTATTTT
TRBD2	TRBV7-8	TRBJ2-1	-	CASSFGLAGLSYNEQFF	TGTGCCAGCAGCTTCGGCCTAGCGGGACTCTCCTACAATGAGCAGTTCTTC
-	TRBV4-2	TRBJ2-2	few	CASSQGGQSTGELFF	TGTGCCAGCAGCCAGGGGGGACAGTCCACCGGGGAGCTGTTTTTT
-	TRBV2	TRBJ2-1	many	CASSDVVGLSSYNEQFF	TGTGCCAGCAGTGATGTCGTGGGACTCAGCTCCTACAATGAGCAGTTCTTC
-	TRBV29-1	TRBJ2-1	-	CSAMQGSYEQFF	TGCAGCGCAATGCAGGGATCCTATGAGCAGTTCTTC
TRBD1	TRBV7-2	TRBJ1-5	many	CASSLDRGVNQPQHF	TGTGCCAGCAGCTTAGACAGGGGAGTCAATCAGCCCCAGCATTTT
-	TRBV28	TRBJ1-5	many	CASSSRWRPGSNQPQHF	TGTGCCAGCAGTTCCCGTTGGAGGCCTGGCAGCAATCAGCCCCAGCATTTT
-	TRBV20-1	TRBJ2-5	many	CSARLDLETQYF	TGCAGTGCTAGACTAGATTTGGAGACCCAGTACTTC
-	TRBV6-2/TRBV6-3	TRBJ2-5	many	CASGTGTRGFQETQYF	TGTGCCAGCGGGACCGGGACGAGAGGTTTCCAAGAGACCCAGTACTTC
-	TRBV29-1	TRBJ1-1	many	CSVEETTAEAFF	TGCAGCGTTGAAGAGACGACCGCTGAAGCTTTCTTT
TRBD1	TRBV20-1	TRBJ1-1	many	CSAWTGAVNTEAFF	TGCAGTGCTTGGACAGGGGCGGTGAACACTGAAGCTTTCTTT
-	TRBV6-1	TRBJ2-1	few	CASQREPGLKFF	TGTGCCAGCCAACGGGAACCGGGGCTGAAGTTCTTC
-	TRBV24-1	TRBJ2-3	many	CATRTSGADTQYF	TGTGCCACCAGGACTTCTGGCGCAGATACGCAGTATTTT
TRBD2	TRBV7-3	TRBJ2-2	few	CASSLIGLENTGELFF	TGTGCCAGCAGCTTAATAGGACTAGAGAACACCGGGGAGCTGTTTTTT
-	TRBV15	TRBJ2-1	-	CATSRDRVDTGEQFF	TGTGCCACCAGCAGAGATCGGGTAGACACCGGGGAGCAGTTCTTC
-	TRBV5-6	TRBJ1-1	many	CASSFWGAIDEAFF	TGTGCCAGCAGCTTTTGGGGGGCGATTGATGAAGCTTTCTTT
TRBD2	TRBV4-1	TRBJ2-1	-	CASSQEISGTSPFF	TGCGCCAGCAGCCAAGAAATCTCCGGGACTAGTCCGTTCTTC
TRBD1	TRBV10-3	TRBJ2-4	few	CAISERMDRGGKNIQYF	TGTGCCATCAGTGAGCGGATGGACAGGGGGGGCAAAAACATTCAGTACTTC
TRBD1	TRBV19	TRBJ1-5	few	CASIDRGGQPQHF	TGTGCCAGTATAGACAGGGGTGGACAGCCCCAGCATTTT
-	TRBV5-1	TRBJ1-5	-	CASSFLPNQPQHF	TGTGCCAGCAGCTTTCTCCCCAATCAGCCCCAGCATTTT
TRBD2	TRBV6-2/TRBV6-3	TRBJ2-1	many	CASSIGTSGTYNEQFF	TGTGCCAGCAGTATCGGGACTAGCGGAACCTACAATGAGCAGTTCTTC
TRBD1	TRBV20-1	TRBJ1-5	many	CSARDGDRNQPQHF	TGCAGTGCTAGAGATGGGGACAGGAATCAGCCCCAGCATTTT
TRBD2	TRBV24-1	TRBJ2-1	-	CATGAGTSGSNEQFF	TGTGCCACCGGAGCCGGGACTAGCGGGAGCAATGAGCAGTTCTTC
-	TRBV28	TRBJ1-2	many	CASRKTANYGYTF	TGTGCCAGCAGGAAGACAGCGAACTATGGCTACACCTTC
TRBD1	TRBV6-1	TRBJ1-5	-	CASTRTGTATYSNQPQHF	TGTGCCAGCACGCGTACCGGGACAGCTACTTATAGCAATCAGCCCCAGCATTTT
TRBD1	TRBV9	TRBJ2-7	few	CASSVDLDRDHEQYF	TGTGCCAGCAGCGTAGACTTGGACAGGGACCACGAGCAGTACTTC
TRBD1	TRBV28	TRBJ2-6	-	CASSFFGTGAAGANVLTF	TGTGCCAGCAGTTTTTTCGGGACAGGGGCGGCCGGGGCCAACGTCCTGACTTTC
TRBD1	TRBV2	TRBJ1-1	many	CASMRRRQGAMNTEAFF	TGTGCCAGCATGAGGCGGAGACAGGGGGCTATGAACACTGAAGCTTTCTTT
TRBD2	TRBV11-2	TRBJ2-7	many	CASSFGEYTLAGGHNLAYEQYF	TGTGCCAGCAGCTTTGGTGAATATACGCTAGCGGGAGGGCATAACCTTGCCTACGAGCAGTACTTC
-	TRBV18	TRBJ1-4	many	CASSPLAGTNEKLFF	TGTGCCAGCTCACCACTGGCAGGGACTAATGAAAAACTGTTTTTT
TRBD2	TRBV9	TRBJ2-1	many	CASSASGSEQFF	TGTGCCAGCAGCGCTAGCGGGTCTGAGCAGTTCTTC
TRBD1	TRBV12-5	TRBJ1-2	many	CASGLGRTGHSGYTF	TGTGCTAGTGGTTTGGGCCGGACAGGGCATAGCGGCTACACCTTC
TRBD2	TRBV27	TRBJ2-7	many	CASSSPRREGHEQYF	TGTGCCAGCAGTTCCCCCCGCCGGGAGGGCCACGAGCAGTACTTC
TRBD1	TRBV19	TRBJ2-3	-	CASRTIPGQGAHTQYF	TGTGCCAGCCGTACGATTCCGGGACAGGGGGCCCATACGCAGTATTTT
TRBD1	TRBV7-2	TRBJ1-1	many	CASRRTGVGLNTEAFF	TGTGCCAGCAGGCGGACAGGGGTTGGCCTGAACACTGAAGCTTTCTTT
TRBD1	TRBV7-9	TRBJ2-2	many	CASSHRGTVGELFF	TGTGCCAGCTCTCACAGGGGTACGGTCGGGGAGCTGTTTTTT
-	TRBV6-1	TRBJ2-7	many	CASSLDYAYEQYF	TGTGCCAGCAGTCTGGACTACGCCTACGAGCAGTACTTC
TRBD1	TRBV5-1	TRBJ2-7	many	CASSLGQGSSFEQYF	TGCGCCAGCAGCTTGGGACAGGGGAGCTCGTTCGAGCAGTACTTC
TRBD2	TRBV6-4	TRBJ2-2	-	CASRPGTSGSANTGELFF	TGTGCCAGCAGACCCGGGACTAGCGGGAGCGCGAACACCGGGGAGCTGTTTTTT
-	TRBV20-1	TRBJ2-1	few	CSGTGVTSYNEQFF	TGCAGTGGGACCGGGGTGACCTCCTACAATGAGCAGTTCTTC
-	TRBV6-1	TRBJ2-2	few	CASNTFAGELFF	TGTGCCAGCAATACTTTCGCCGGGGAGCTGTTTTTT
-	TRBV19	TRBJ1-1	few	CASSIVVGEAFF	TGTGCCAGTAGTATCGTCGTCGGTGAAGCTTTCTTT
-	TRBV7-2	TRBJ1-1	many	CASSLYVTEAFF	TGTGCCAGCAGCTTATATGTCACTGAAGCTTTCTTT
TRBD1	TRBV29-1	TRBJ1-1	many	CSGRTGDSEAFF	TGCAGCGGGAGGACAGGGGATTCTGAAGCTTTCTTT
-	TRBV19	TRBJ2-1	-	CASGTLRDNEQFF	TGTGCCAGCGGGACTTTAAGGGACAATGAGCAGTTCTTC
-	TRBV5-5	TRBJ1-1	-	CASSLDLKLNTEAFF	TGTGCCAGCAGCTTGGATCTAAAACTGAACACTGAAGCTTTCTTT
TRBD2	TRBV12-3/TRBV12-4	TRBJ2-1	-	CASTRLAPSHNEQFF	TGTGCCAGCACCCGACTAGCGCCCTCCCACAATGAGCAGTTCTTC
-	TRBV7-9	TRBJ2-1	many	CASSLVGKVNEQFF	TGTGCCAGCAGCTTAGTAGGGAAGGTGAATGAGCAGTTCTTC
TRBD2	TRBV29-1	TRBJ2-3	-	CSAKGRTSGNTDTQYF	TGCAGCGCTAAAGGTCGGACTAGCGGGAACACAGATACGCAGTATTTT
-	TRBV29-1	TRBJ2-3	-	CSVEGRGRDTQYF	TGCAGCGTTGAAGGGCGAGGGAGAGATACGCAGTATTTT
-	TRBV20-1	TRBJ1-2	few	CSAQEPLGYGYTF	TGCAGTGCTCAGGAGCCCTTGGGCTATGGCTACACCTTC
-	TRBV20-1	TRBJ2-2	-	CSASEHLNTGELFF	TGCAGTGCATCCGAACACTTGAACACCGGGGAGCTGTTTTTT
-	TRBV7-2	TRBJ1-4	many	CASSLAASFEKLFF	TGTGCCAGCAGCTTAGCGGCGTCATTTGAAAAACTGTTTTTT
TRBD2	TRBV7-3	TRBJ2-7	many	CASGLAGAAEQYF	TGTGCCAGCGGGCTAGCGGGAGCTGCCGAGCAGTACTTC